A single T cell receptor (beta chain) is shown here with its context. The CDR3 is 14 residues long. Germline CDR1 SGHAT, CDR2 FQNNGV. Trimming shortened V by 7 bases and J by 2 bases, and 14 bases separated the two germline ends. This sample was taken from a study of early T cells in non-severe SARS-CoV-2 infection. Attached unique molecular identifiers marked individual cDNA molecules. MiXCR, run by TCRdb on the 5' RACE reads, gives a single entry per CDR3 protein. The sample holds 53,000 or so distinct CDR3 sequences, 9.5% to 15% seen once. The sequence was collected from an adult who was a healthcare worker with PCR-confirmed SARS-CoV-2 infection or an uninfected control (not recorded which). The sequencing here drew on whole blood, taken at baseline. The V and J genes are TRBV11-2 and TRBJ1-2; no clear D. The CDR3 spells CASTPGRTNYGYTF. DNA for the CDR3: TGTGCCAGCACCCCCGGCAGGACGAACTATGGCTACACCTTC.